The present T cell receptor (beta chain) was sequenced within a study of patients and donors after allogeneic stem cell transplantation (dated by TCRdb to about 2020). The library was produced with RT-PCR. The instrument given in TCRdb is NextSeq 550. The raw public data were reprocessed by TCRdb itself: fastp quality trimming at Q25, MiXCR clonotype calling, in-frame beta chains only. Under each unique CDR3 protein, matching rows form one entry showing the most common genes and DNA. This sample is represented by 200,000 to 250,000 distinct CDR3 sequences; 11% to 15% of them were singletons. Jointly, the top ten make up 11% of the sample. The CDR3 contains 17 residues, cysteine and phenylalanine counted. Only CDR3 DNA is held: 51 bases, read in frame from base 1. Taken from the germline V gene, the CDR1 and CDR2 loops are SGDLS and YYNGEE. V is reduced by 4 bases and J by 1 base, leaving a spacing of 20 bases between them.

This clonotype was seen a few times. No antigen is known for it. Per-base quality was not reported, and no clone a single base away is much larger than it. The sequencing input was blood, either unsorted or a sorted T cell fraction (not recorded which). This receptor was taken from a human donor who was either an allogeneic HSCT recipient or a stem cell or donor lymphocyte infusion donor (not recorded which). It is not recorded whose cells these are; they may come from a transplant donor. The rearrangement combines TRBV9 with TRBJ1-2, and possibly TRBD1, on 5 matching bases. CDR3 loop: CASSPHSLKDSNYGYTF. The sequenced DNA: TGTGCCAGCAGCCCACATTCCTTAAAAGACAGTAACTATGGCTACACCTTC.